This is a list of T cell receptor beta chains from one sample in a study of shared clonotypes between healthy human individuals. TCRdb's copy holds only in-frame clones and misses some; the assay was immunoSEQ multiplex PCR. The sample yields under 750,000 clones, 72% seen once. The sample consisted of memory CD4+ T cells sorted from blood. Receptors originate from a woman aged 25 to 39 in good health. CDR3s include the opening cysteine and the closing phenylalanine or tryptophan. D genes are given only for firm matches. The size of a clone is reported for some rows only, either as once, few or many, or as a class for expanded clones.

>TRBD1|once|TRBJ2-7|TRBV5-1
TGCGCCAGCAGCTTTGGGACAGGGGGCGGGGAGCAGTACTTC
CASSFGTGGGEQYF
>-|few|TRBJ1-1|TRBV4-2
TGTGCCAGCAGGCCCAAGGGGAGAACTGAAGCTTTCTTT
CASRPKGRTEAFF
>-|-|TRBJ2-1|TRBV11-3
TGTGCCAGCAGCTTAAACGTTTACAATGAGCAGTTCTTC
CASSLNVYNEQFF
>-|-|TRBJ1-4|TRBV11-2
TGTGCCAGCAGCCCCGGGAGGGCCTATAATGAAAAACTGTTTTTT
CASSPGRAYNEKLFF
>-|-|TRBJ1-5|TRBV7-2
TGTGCCAGCAGCTCAGGGAATCAGCCCCAGCATTTT
CASSSGNQPQHF
>-|-|TRBJ2-3|TRBV28
TGTGCCAGCAACTACGGGAATACAGATACGCAGTATTTT
CASNYGNTDTQYF
>TRBD2|-|TRBJ2-3|TRBV9
TGTGCCAGCAGCGTAAGGACTAGCGGGACAGATACGCAGTATTTT
CASSVRTSGTDTQYF
>-|-|TRBJ2-2|TRBV2
TGTGCCAGCAGTGGATGGTCGTGGACGAACACCGGGGAGCTGTTTTTT
CASSGWSWTNTGELFF
>TRBD2|few|TRBJ2-1|TRBV5-4
TGTGCCAGCAGCAGTGGTTTTAGCGGGATATATGAGCAGTTCTTC
CASSSGFSGIYEQFF
>-|-|TRBJ2-5|TRBV20-1
TGCAGTGGGGACTCCCAAGAGACCCAGTACTTC
CSGDSQETQYF
>-|-|TRBJ2-3|TRBV4-2
TGTGCCAGCAGCCAAGTCGGAGGGGGTGGCACAGATACGCAGTATTTT
CASSQVGGGGTDTQYF
>TRBD1|once|TRBJ1-2|TRBV5-1
TGCGCCAGCAGCCCAGGGGACAGGGGATATGGCTACACCTTC
CASSPGDRGYGYTF
>-|-|TRBJ2-7|TRBV10-3
TGTGCCATCAGTGAGCGAGAGGGGGACGAGCAGTACTTC
CAISEREGDEQYF
>TRBD1|-|TRBJ2-7|TRBV10-3
TGTGCCACTGAGGGTGGGACAGGGGGGACCTACGAGCAGTACTTC
CATEGGTGGTYEQYF
>-|-|TRBJ2-2|TRBV5-1
TGCGCCAGCAGCTTGGGGAATAGCGGAAACACCGGGGAGCTGTTTTTT
CASSLGNSGNTGELFF
>-|-|TRBJ1-3|TRBV28
TGTGCCAGCCTCCCTCCGGCGGGCTCTGGAAACACCATATATTTT
CASLPPAGSGNTIYF